This TCR beta chain was documented in a study of regulatory T cells in long-lasting Graves disease. Across the study: Newly diagnosed Graves' patients had under 3 months of antithyroid drugs.

For TCR beta, libraries came from iRepertoire HTBI primers and Arm-PCR of CDR3 regions. TCRdb redid the calling of the multiplex PCR reads with MiXCR, one entry per CDR3 protein. This sample has fewer than 550,000 distinct CDR3 sequences, with 15% to 20% found just once. Time point specified: newly diagnosed GD, antithyroid drugs for less than 3 months. Scientists built the TCR library using RNA that was extracted from PBMCs. A further study also used this sample, focusing on T cells in Graves' hyperthyroidism and ophthalmopathy. That source adds: The HTBI primer set was used in a first-round RT-PCR of the TCR CDR3. Most clonotypes expanded in the thyroid (above 0.001) were also present in blood.

The source was peripheral blood mononuclear cells (PBMCs), collected at new diagnosis, from a patient treated with antithyroid drugs. This sequence originates from a woman aged 35 to 59 with Graves disease.

CDR3 sequence reads: CASRGGGNTGELFF. The CDR3 coding sequence is TGTGCCAGCCGGGGGGGGGGGAACACCGGGGAGCTGTTTTTT. The rearrangement joins TRBV25-1 to TRBJ2-2, with 8 bases aligning to TRBD2. The V segment lost 8 bases and the J segment 1 base; nucleotides outside the gene matches: 3. The CDR3 is 14 amino acids. Germline loops: CDR1 MGHDK, CDR2 SYGVNS.